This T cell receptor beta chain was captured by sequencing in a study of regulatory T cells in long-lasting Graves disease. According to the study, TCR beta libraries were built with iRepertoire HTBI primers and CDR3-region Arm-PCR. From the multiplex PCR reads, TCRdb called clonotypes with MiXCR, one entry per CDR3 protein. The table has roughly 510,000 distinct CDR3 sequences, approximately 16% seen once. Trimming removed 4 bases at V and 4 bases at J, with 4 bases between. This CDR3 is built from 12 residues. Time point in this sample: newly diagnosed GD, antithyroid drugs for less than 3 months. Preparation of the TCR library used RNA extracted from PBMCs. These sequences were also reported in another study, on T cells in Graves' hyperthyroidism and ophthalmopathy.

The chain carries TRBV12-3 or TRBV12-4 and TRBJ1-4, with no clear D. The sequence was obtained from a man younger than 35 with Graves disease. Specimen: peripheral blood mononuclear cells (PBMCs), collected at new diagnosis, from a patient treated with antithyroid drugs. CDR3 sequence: CASSSNNEKLFF. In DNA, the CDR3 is TGTGCCAGCAGTTCTAATAATGAAAAACTGTTTTTT.